The 25 T cell receptor beta chains below come from one sample, sequenced in a study of cytomegalovirus exposure and HLA in healthy donors. Primers included in the PCR were 60 Vbeta and 13 Jbeta primers. The repertoire was sequenced with immunoSEQ multiplex PCR; TCRdb's copy has only in-frame clones and lacks some. Of about 150,000 clones listed, roughly 77% were seen once; the top ten hold approximately 10%. Sequencing was carried out using PBMCs. The receptor set was obtained from a man younger than 35 in good health and CMV-seropositive.

The chain joins TRBV7-8 to TRBJ2-1; D is perhaps TRBD1 (6 bases). The CDR3 is 18 residues long. Germline V gene sequence: CDR1 SGHVS, CDR2 FQNEAQ. V shed 1 base and J shed 5 bases, with 21 bases lying between them. The CDR3 DNA reads TGTGCCAGCAGCTTAGAGGGCTCACAGGGATATCTCGACAATGAGCAGTTCTTC. Translation gives CASSLEGSQGYLDNEQFF.

This clone was observed a handful of times. The chain couples TRBV5-4 to TRBJ2-1; 12 nucleotides align to TRBD2. Germline V gene sequence: CDR1 SGHNT, CDR2 YYREEE (reference sequence). V shed 4 bases, J shed 7 bases, and the junction held 6 bases outside the gene matches. The CDR3 runs to 15 residues. The CDR3 sequence: CASSARLAGANEQFF. The CDR3 nucleotides read TGTGCCAGCAGCGCCAGACTAGCGGGAGCGAATGAGCAGTTCTTC.

V and J are TRBV4-1 and TRBJ2-5; 9 nucleotides align to TRBD2. Looked up from germline, CDR1 is MGHRA and CDR2 is YSYEKL. CDR3 length equals 18 residues. The V gene end was trimmed by 1 base and the J gene end by 4 bases; junction bases not matched to a gene: 13. As DNA, the CDR3 is TGCGCCAGCAGCCAAGTGGGACTAGCTATGGGTGTGGGAGAGACCCAGTACTTC. Translation: CASSQVGLAMGVGETQYF.

This clone was found a few times. V usage is TRBV7-8 and J usage is TRBJ2-3, with no clear D. With 3 bases removed from V and 4 bases from J, the gap between germline ends came to 11 bases. CDR3 length: 14 residues. Germline V CDR1 and CDR2: SGHVS, FQNEAQ. In nucleotides, the CDR3 is TGTGCCAGCAGCTTCTCCCGGTCTGCAGATACGCAGTATTTT. It is translated as CASSFSRSADTQYF.

J is TRBJ1-1 and V is TRBV11-2; tentatively, D is TRBD1 (6 bases). Germline V gives CDR1 SGHAT, CDR2 FQNNGV. Trimming removed 0 bases at V and 2 bases at J, with 13 bases between. The CDR3 is made up of 16 amino acids. DNA of the CDR3: TGTGCCAGCAGCTTAGATTTTGTACAGGGAAACACTGAAGCTTTCTTT. This encodes CASSLDFVQGNTEAFF. Supplemented by reference TRBV11-2 and TRBJ1-1, the full variable domain reads EAGVAQSPRYKIIEKRQSVAFWCNPISGHATLYWYQQILGQGPKLLIQFQNNGVVDDSQLPKDRFSAERLKGVDSTLKIQPAKLEDSAVYLCASSLDFVQGNTEAFFGQGTRLTVV.

The rearrangement joins TRBV6-1 to TRBJ2-7, with 7 bases aligning to TRBD2. V was clipped by 4 bases and J by 5 bases; unmatched bases: 5. The CDR3 has 13 residues. Looked up from germline, CDR1 is MNHNS and CDR2 is SASEGT. CDR3 coding DNA: TGTGCCAGCAGTGGGATAGGGAGGGACGAGCAGTACTTC. Encoded protein: CASSGIGRDEQYF.

This chain uses TRBV28 with TRBJ1-1; no definite D call. The CDR3 runs to 13 residues. Germline values: CDR1 MDHEN, CDR2 SYDVKM. V shed 1 base and J shed 4 bases, with 7 bases lying between them. The CDR3 DNA reads as TGTGCCAGCAGTTTATATGCGGGCACTGAAGCTTTCTTT. Translated, it gives CASSLYAGTEAFF.

This clone was counted between two and nine times. This chain joins TRBV7-9 and TRBJ1-5, with D uncertain. The length of the CDR3 is 13 residues. Per germline, CDR1 SEHNR and CDR2 FQNEAQ (reference sequence). Deletions cut 6 bases from V and 4 bases from J, with 10 bases between. This chain's CDR3 is CASSSVPNQPQHF. CDR3 nucleotides: TGTGCCAGCAGTTCGGTACCGAATCAGCCCCAGCATTTT.

This clone was seen a few times. V usage is TRBV7-2 and J usage is TRBJ1-5; 8 positions match TRBD1. The CDR3 spans 19 residues. Germline CDR1 reads SGHTA; CDR2 reads FQGNSA. V shed 1 base, J shed 3 bases, and the junction held 14 bases outside the gene matches. As DNA, the CDR3 is TGTGCCAGCAGCTTAGGGCCCCGAGCCAGGGGGCTAAACAATCAGCCCCAGCATTTT. Amino acid sequence: CASSLGPRARGLNNQPQHF.

V gene TRBV2 combines with J gene TRBJ2-2; 12 bases are a match to TRBD1. The CDR3 has 15 amino acids. CDR1 and CDR2 from the germline V gene are SNHLY and FYNNEI. The V segment lost 6 bases and the J segment 7 bases; nucleotides outside the gene matches: 6. The CDR3 nucleotides are TGTGCCAGCAGCGCCGGGACAGGGGGCTTCGGGGAGCTGTTTTTT. Its translation: CASSAGTGGFGELFF.

V and J are TRBV6-5 and TRBJ2-7, with D possibly matching TRBD1 (5 bases). The CDR3 totals 15 residues. Deletions cut 6 bases from V and 3 bases from J, with 18 bases between. The germline gives CDR1 MNHEY, CDR2 SVGAGI. The CDR3 loop reads CASRPNRHSVYEQYF. As DNA, the CDR3 is TGTGCCAGCAGGCCAAACAGGCACTCAGTCTACGAGCAGTACTTC.

The chain combines TRBV27 with TRBJ2-7; tentatively, D is TRBD2 (6 bases). The CDR3 has 16 residues. V lost 5 bases to trimming and J lost 3 bases, with 20 bases between them. Germline lookup yields CDR1 MNHEY and CDR2 SMNVEV (reference sequence). The DNA of the CDR3 is TGTGCCAGCAGTCCGATCACGGGACTCGATGGCTACGAGCAGTACTTC. This translates into CASSPITGLDGYEQYF.

This clone was detected once. The chain carries TRBV5-1 and TRBJ1-1, with TRBD1 matching 7 bases. V shed 3 bases, J shed 9 bases, and the junction held 8 bases outside the gene matches. CDR1 is SGHRS and CDR2 is YFSETQ in the germline V gene. The CDR3 extends over 13 amino acids. CDR3 sequence reads: CASSSLTGLQAFF. In DNA, the CDR3 is TGCGCCAGCAGCTCCCTGACAGGGTTGCAAGCTTTCTTT.

The chain employs TRBV29-1 and TRBJ2-5, with D perhaps TRBD2 (7 bases). The DNA end favors TRBJ2-7, so the J call may be wrong. Germline CDR1 reads SQVTM; CDR2 reads ANQGSEA. The CDR3 runs 13 residues. CDR3 residues: CSVGREGGAEQYF. CDR3 nucleotide sequence: TGCAGCGTTGGAAGGGAGGGGGGAGCCGAGCAGTACTTC.

This chain connects TRBV5-1 to TRBJ1-1; tentative D call: TRBD1 (6 bases). V lost 0 bases to trimming and J lost 7 bases, with 7 bases between them. The CDR3 runs 12 residues. CDR1 is SGHRS and CDR2 is YFSETQ in the germline V gene. CDR3 DNA sequence: TGCGCCAGCAGCTTGGAGGGGGTTGAAGCTTTCTTT. Translated: CASSLEGVEAFF.

The V gene is TRBV27, the J gene TRBJ2-3; D is unclear. With 5 bases removed from V and 1 base from J, the gap between germline ends came to 10 bases. The germline V gene has CDR1 MNHEY and CDR2 SMNVEV (reference sequence). This CDR3 comprises 14 residues. In DNA form, the CDR3 reads TGTGCCAGCAGTCCAAATCCGGGCACAGATACGCAGTATTTT. Protein: CASSPNPGTDTQYF.

This clone has just one count. The gene calls are TRBV15 and TRBJ1-2; TRBD1 might be the D (6 bases). V was cut by 6 bases and J by 4 bases, with 12 bases left in between. In germline, CDR1 is LNHNV, CDR2 YYDKDF (reference sequence). The CDR3 is 13 residues long. DNA for the CDR3: TGTGCCACCAGTCCGGACAGCCTCTATGGCTACACCTTC. The encoded protein is CATSPDSLYGYTF.

The rearrangement links TRBV7-8 to TRBJ1-1; maybe TRBD1 (6 bases). The CDR3 length is 13 residues. The V end was cut by 7 bases, the J end by 6 bases, with 15 bases between. Looked up from germline, CDR1 is SGHVS and CDR2 is FQNEAQ. CDR3 nucleotides: TGTGCCAGCAATCTACAGGGAGGGGCTGAAGCTTTCTTT. Translation: CASNLQGGAEAFF.

The rearrangement links TRBV5-1 to TRBJ2-7, with D possibly TRBD1 on 6 matching bases. V was clipped by 5 bases and J by 2 bases, with 11 bases between them. Germline V gene lookup returns CDR1 SGHRS and CDR2 YFSETQ. This CDR3 comprises 13 residues. The CDR3 nucleotides read TGCGCCAGCAGACTGGACAGCACCTACGAGCAGTACTTC. Encoded protein: CASRLDSTYEQYF.

V is TRBV5-1 and J is TRBJ2-2; D gene uncertain. Germline-derived CDR1 and CDR2 are SGHRS and YFSETQ. Between the trimmed V and J ends, which lost 4 bases and 4 bases, there was a span of 14 bases. The CDR3 covers 15 residues. The CDR3 loop is CASSPLTWATGELFF. The CDR3 DNA reads TGCGCCAGCAGCCCCCTGACATGGGCCACCGGGGAGCTGTTTTTT.

The CDR3 protein is CASSASGTGRETQYF. The CDR3 nucleotides are TGTGCCAGCAGTGCCTCCGGGACAGGGAGAGAGACCCAGTACTTC. This sequence joins TRBV27 and TRBJ2-5; 9 nucleotides match TRBD1. CDR3 length: 15 amino acids. The germline V gene has CDR1 MNHEY and CDR2 SMNVEV (reference sequence). Trimming removed 5 bases from V and 4 bases from J; junction bases left unmatched: 8.

The chain combines TRBV7-9 with TRBJ1-4; 7 nucleotides agree with TRBD1. Germline-derived CDR1 and CDR2 are SEHNR and FQNEAQ (reference sequence). The CDR3 sequence is 14 residues long. CDR3 sequence: CAAGGGATNEKLFF. CDR3 nucleotide sequence: TGTGCAGCGGGAGGGGGCGCGACTAATGAAAAACTGTTTTTT.

The chain employs TRBV10-2 and TRBJ2-4, with a possible D match to TRBD1 (6 bases). The V gene lost 6 bases and the J gene lost 1 base, with 7 bases spanning the gap. Germline loops: CDR1 WSHSY, CDR2 SAAADI. CDR3 length equals 13 residues. CDR3 region: CASRGQAKNIQYF. DNA of the CDR3: TGCGCCAGCAGAGGACAGGCCAAAAACATTCAGTACTTC.

On this clone: The conserved phenylalanine or tryptophan is not found at the CDR3 terminus, so this likely reflects a read error. The genes are TRBV2 and TRBJ2-7; TRBD2 aligns across 8 bases. This CDR3 region has 14 residues. Germline CDR1 is SNHLY and CDR2 is FYNNEI. Losses at the gene ends were 5 bases for V and 1 base for J; bases not matched to a gene: 4. The CDR3 DNA follows: TGTGCCAGCAGTCTAGCGGGCTCGTCCTACGAGCAGTACTTG. Translating gives CASSLAGSSYEQYL.

The chain is built from TRBV9 and TRBJ2-2; a weak D match, TRBD2 (5 bases). CDR1 SGDLS and CDR2 YYNGEE come from the germline V gene. V was pared by 0 bases and J by 3 bases, with 12 bases between. The CDR3 length is 16 residues. CDR3 in DNA: TGTGCCAGCAGCGTAGGGCTAGCTAGGGACACCGGGGAGCTGTTTTTT. Its translation is CASSVGLARDTGELFF.